This T cell receptor (beta chain) was obtained from a study of blood T cell repertoires in COVID-19 (dated by TCRdb to about 2020). Describing the broader study: Collaborator samples came from the United States, Italy and Spain and covered acute and convalescent phases of COVID-19. The prospective study material was composed of cDNA or gDNA derived from T cells, B-cell-depleted T cells, or PBMCs. Subjects who had been exposed to COVID-19, were actively infected with it, or had recovered from it provided the deeply sampled blood TCRbeta repertoires that made up the dataset. The repertoires were released in a freely available public database intended as a resource for research on the immune response to SARS-CoV-2. Samples came from the ongoing ImmuneRACE study (first 160 participants) plus 1,254 subjects from 6 global collaborators. Nearly every sample came with metadata listing a de-identified subject ID, COVID-19 status, age in years and sex. Where HLA class I and class II types were available, the types were taken from metadata supplied by the sample provider, not from assay-based typing.

What the study reported, not specific to this receptor: The amount of clinical and demographic metadata varied by source and participant and was provided uncurated.

TCRbeta CDR3 regions were amplified from genomic DNA by means of the immunoSEQ Assay, a bias-controlled multiplex PCR. The authors' analysis ran thus. The number of nucleated cells in each sample was estimated by amplification of reference gene primers within the assay. To quantify the absolute abundance of each unique TCRbeta CDR3 rearrangement, sequence reads were collapsed and filtered. For each sample, productive Simpson clonality was calculated as the square root of Simpson's diversity index across productive rearrangements. This immuneACCESS table, as held by TCRdb, lists in-frame sequences with V and J called but not all clones. Of the missing ones, under half trace to an unresolved V gene in checked studies; the others have no known cause. D and trimming were read from the DNA, whereas the V and J calls and clone size are those reported in that table. This sample lists about 170,000 clones; less than 85% were detected once. The top ten hold around 3% of the sample.

Remarks on this clone: No antigen is known for it. No base quality information exists; no much larger clone differs at one position.

The collaborating institutions used their own protocols to collect whole blood in K2EDTA tubes. For TCRbeta analysis, collaborator samples were shipped as frozen whole blood, as isolated PBMCs, or as DNA extracted from either sample type. The CDR3 goes from the cysteine to the phenylalanine over 13 residues. Only CDR3 DNA is held: 39 bases, read in frame from base 1. As encoded in the germline V gene (reference sequence), CDR1 is SEHNR while CDR2 is FQNEAQ. V is cut by 3 bases and J by 7 bases, and the space between the germline ends is 10 bases. The rearrangement joined TRBV7-9 to TRBJ2-1, with the D gene not clear enough to name. What was sequenced was peripheral blood. The sequence came from an elderly woman with acute or convalescent COVID-19. The CDR3 protein sequence reads: CASSLAWANEQFF. The DNA sequence follows: TGTGCCAGCAGCTTGGCCTGGGCAAATGAGCAGTTCTTC.